The present entry profiles one T cell receptor (beta chain) with its context. This entry is derived from a study of blood T cell repertoires in COVID-19. For the study at large: Samples came from the United States, Italy and Spain, spanning acute and convalescent COVID-19. The analysed material was cDNA or gDNA that came from T cells, B-cell-depleted T cells, or PBMCs.

Patients of the Seattle cohort, enrolled during active infection, were followed longitudinally. In the original analysis: Quantification of nucleated cells was approximated via reference gene primer amplification. Libraries were prepared by immunoSEQ multiplex PCR; TCRdb keeps only in-frame clonotypes and omits some of them. That table gives V, J and clone size, and the DNA gave D and trimming. The table lists some 48,000 clones, approximately 95% of them singletons. The CDR3 has 15 amino acids. Germline V gene lookup returns CDR1 SGHRS and CDR2 YFSETQ. With V trimmed by 4 bases and J by 4 bases, 10 bases remained unmatched.

The rearrangement joins TRBV5-1 to TRBJ2-5; 7 nucleotides agree with TRBD2. Sequenced sample: peripheral blood. The TCR was taken from a man in his sixties with COVID-19, enrolled during active disease. CDR3 amino acids: CASSGSGGGGETQYF. For the CDR3, the DNA is TGCGCCAGCAGCGGGTCAGGCGGGGGTGGAGAGACCCAGTACTTC.